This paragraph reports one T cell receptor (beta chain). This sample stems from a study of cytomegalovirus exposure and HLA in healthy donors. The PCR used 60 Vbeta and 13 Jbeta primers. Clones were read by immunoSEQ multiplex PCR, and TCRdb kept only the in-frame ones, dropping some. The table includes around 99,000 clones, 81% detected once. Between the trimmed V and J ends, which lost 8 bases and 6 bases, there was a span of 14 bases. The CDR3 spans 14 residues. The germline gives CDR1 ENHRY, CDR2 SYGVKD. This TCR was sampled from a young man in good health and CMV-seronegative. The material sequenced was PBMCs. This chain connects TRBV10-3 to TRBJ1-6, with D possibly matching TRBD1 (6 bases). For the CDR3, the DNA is TGTGCCATCGCTTGGGCAGGGGTTAATTCACCCCTCCACTTT. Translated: CAIAWAGVNSPLHF.